These T cell receptor beta chains were read from a single sample in a study of regulatory T cells in long-lasting Graves disease. TCRdb re-called the multiplex PCR reads with MiXCR, one entry per CDR3 protein. The sample shows around 450,000 distinct CDR3 sequences, 15% of them seen only once. Another study also made use of these data, one on T cells in Graves' hyperthyroidism and ophthalmopathy.

Sequencing was performed on peripheral blood mononuclear cells (PBMCs), taken at new diagnosis, from a patient treated with antithyroid drugs. The origin of the receptors is a woman in her forties with Graves disease. Each CDR3 is given without its conserved first and last residue. Rows may omit the clone size; those that give it use once, few, many or a size class.

many	12	TRBV5-1	TRBJ1-4	ASSPDRVREKLF
many	14	TRBV2	TRBJ1-1	ASSTTFEGTDTEAF
many	11	TRBV12-3/TRBV12-4	TRBJ1-1	ASSLVAYTEAF
few	13	TRBV4-1	TRBJ2-5	ASSQGETRQETQY
few	10	TRBV12-5	TRBJ2-3	ASGQLTDTQY
many	10	TRBV12-3/TRBV12-4	TRBJ1-2	ASSRGVLGYT
few	13	TRBV7-3	TRBJ2-1	ASSLGLARHNEQF
many	15	TRBV28	TRBJ2-2	ASSLTGGKGFTGELF
many	14	TRBV6-2/TRBV6-3	TRBJ2-1	ASSYTVASGIHEQF
many	16	TRBV19	TRBJ1-1	ASSIGMTDNHLNTEAF
many	13	TRBV11-2	TRBJ2-7	ASSKGLAGGYEQY
many	11	TRBV13	TRBJ2-5	ASSRLAEETQY
few	13	TRBV6-1	TRBJ2-7	ASSLAGGLSYEQY
many	15	TRBV27	TRBJ2-2	ASSPQAGGRNTGELF
many	11	TRBV11-3	TRBJ2-3	ASSLDRRVAQY
NA	14	TRBV19	TRBJ1-4	ASRSPADTTNEKLF